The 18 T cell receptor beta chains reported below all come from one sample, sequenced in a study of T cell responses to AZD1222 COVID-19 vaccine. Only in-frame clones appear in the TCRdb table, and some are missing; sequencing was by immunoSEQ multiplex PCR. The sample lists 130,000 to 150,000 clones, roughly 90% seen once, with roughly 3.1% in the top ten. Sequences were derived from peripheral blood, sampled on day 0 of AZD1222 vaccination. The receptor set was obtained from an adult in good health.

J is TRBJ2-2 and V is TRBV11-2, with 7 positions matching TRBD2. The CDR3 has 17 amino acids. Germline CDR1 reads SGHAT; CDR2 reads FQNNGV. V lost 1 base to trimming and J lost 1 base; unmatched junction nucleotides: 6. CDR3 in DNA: TGTGCCAGCAGCTTAGCGGCGGGAGTGAGGAACACCGGGGAGCTGTTTTTT. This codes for CASSLAAGVRNTGELFF.

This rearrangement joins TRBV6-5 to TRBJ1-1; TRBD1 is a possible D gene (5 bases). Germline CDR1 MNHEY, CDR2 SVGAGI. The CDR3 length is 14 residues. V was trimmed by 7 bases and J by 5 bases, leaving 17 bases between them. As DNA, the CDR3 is TGTGCCAGCACCTGGGTCAGGGATATGACTGAAGCTTTCTTT. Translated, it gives CASTWVRDMTEAFF.

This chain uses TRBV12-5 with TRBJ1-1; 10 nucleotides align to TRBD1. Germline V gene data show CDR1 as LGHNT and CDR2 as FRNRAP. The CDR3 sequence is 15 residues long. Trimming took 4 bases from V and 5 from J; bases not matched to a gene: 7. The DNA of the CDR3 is TGTGCTAGTGGTTGGGGACAGGGGATTTGGACTGAAGCTTTCTTT. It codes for CASGWGQGIWTEAFF.

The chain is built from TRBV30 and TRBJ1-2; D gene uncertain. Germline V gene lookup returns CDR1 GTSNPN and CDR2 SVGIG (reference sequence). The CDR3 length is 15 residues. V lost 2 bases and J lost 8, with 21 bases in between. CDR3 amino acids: CAWSPTRHSGGGYTF. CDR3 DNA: TGTGCCTGGAGTCCCACGAGACACTCCGGAGGCGGCTACACCTTC.

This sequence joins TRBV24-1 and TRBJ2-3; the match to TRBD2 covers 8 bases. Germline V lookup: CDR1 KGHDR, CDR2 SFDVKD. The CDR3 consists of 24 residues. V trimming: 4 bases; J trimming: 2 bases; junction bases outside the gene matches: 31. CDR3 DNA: TGTGCCACCAGTGACCTTTTCTTCAAGGACCCTCCCGGGGCTAGCGGGCCTAACACAGATACGCAGTATTTT. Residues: CATSDLFFKDPPGASGPNTDTQYF.

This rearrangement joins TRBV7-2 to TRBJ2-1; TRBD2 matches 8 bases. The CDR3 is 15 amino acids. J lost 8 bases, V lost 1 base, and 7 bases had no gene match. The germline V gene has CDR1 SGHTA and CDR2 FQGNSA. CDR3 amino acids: CASSLEAGVMDEQFF. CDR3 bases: TGTGCCAGCAGCTTAGAAGCGGGAGTTATGGATGAGCAGTTCTTC.

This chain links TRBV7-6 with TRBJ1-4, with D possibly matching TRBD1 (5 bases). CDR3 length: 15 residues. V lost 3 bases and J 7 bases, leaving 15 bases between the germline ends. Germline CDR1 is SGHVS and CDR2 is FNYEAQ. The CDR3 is CASSFRPFRGEKLFF. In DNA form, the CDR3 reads TGTGCCAGCAGCTTCCGTCCTTTTAGGGGTGAAAAACTGTTTTTT. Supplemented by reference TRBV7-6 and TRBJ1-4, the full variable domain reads GAGVSQSPRYKVTKRGQDVALRCDPISGHVSLYWYRQALGQGPEFLTYFNYEAQQDKSGLPNDRFSAERPEGSISTLTIQRTEQRDSAMYRCASSFRPFRGEKLFFGSGTQLSVL.

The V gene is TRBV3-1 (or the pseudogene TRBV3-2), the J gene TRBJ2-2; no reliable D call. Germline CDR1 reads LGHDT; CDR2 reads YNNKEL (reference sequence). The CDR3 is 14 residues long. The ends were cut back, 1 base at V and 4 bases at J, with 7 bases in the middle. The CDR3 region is CASSQVVGTGELFF. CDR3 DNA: TGTGCCAGCAGCCAAGTGGTGGGCACCGGGGAGCTGTTTTTT.

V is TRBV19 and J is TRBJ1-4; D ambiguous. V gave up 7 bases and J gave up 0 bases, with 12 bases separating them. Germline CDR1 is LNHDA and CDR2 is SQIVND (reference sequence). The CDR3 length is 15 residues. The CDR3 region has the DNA TGTGCCAGTAACAGATACGGTGCAACTAATGAAAAACTGTTTTTT. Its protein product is CASNRYGATNEKLFF.

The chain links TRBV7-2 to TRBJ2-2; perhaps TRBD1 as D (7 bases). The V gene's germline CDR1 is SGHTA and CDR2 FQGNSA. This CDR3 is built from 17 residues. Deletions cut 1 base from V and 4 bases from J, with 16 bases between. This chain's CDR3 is CASSLVPGGMGTGELFF. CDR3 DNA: TGTGCCAGCAGCTTAGTACCAGGGGGGATGGGCACCGGGGAGCTGTTTTTT.

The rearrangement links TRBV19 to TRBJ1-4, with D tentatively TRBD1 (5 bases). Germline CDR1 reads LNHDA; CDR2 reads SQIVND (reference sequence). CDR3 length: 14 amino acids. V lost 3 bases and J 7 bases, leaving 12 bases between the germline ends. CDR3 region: CASSISGRAEKLFF. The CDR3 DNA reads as TGTGCCAGTAGTATTTCGGGGCGGGCTGAAAAACTGTTTTTT.

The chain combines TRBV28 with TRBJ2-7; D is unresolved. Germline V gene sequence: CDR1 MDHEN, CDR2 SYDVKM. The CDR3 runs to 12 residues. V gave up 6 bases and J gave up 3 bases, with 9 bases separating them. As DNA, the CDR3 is TGTGCCAGCAGCCCCTTCGGCTACGAGCAGTACTTC. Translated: CASSPFGYEQYF.

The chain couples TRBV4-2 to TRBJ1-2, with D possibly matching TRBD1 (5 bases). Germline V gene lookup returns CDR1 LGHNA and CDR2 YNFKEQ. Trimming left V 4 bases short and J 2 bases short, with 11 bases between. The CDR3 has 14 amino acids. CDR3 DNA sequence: TGTGCCAGCAGCCTCGACAGCGGAAACTATGGCTACACCTTC. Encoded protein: CASSLDSGNYGYTF.

The CDR3: CASSGQGASWQPQHF. As DNA, the CDR3 is TGCGCCAGCAGCGGACAGGGGGCGAGTTGGCAGCCCCAGCATTTT. The chain employs TRBV4-1 and TRBJ1-5, with TRBD1 matching 11 bases. The CDR3 runs 15 residues. Looked up from germline, CDR1 is MGHRA and CDR2 is YSYEKL. J gave up 7 bases and V 5 bases, and 7 bases lay outside the gene matches.

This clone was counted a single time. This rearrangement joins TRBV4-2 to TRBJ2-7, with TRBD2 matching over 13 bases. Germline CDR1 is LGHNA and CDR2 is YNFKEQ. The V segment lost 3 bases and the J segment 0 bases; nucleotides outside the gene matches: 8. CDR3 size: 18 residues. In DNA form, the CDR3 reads TGTGCCAGCAGCCACGCCGGACTAGCGGGAGACCTCTCCTACGAGCAGTACTTC. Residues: CASSHAGLAGDLSYEQYF.

The CDR3: CASSSVSGPRTDTQYF. CDR3 coding DNA: TGTGCCAGCAGCTCCGTAAGCGGGCCCCGCACAGATACGCAGTATTTT. The chain couples TRBV7-2 to TRBJ2-3, with TRBD2 as a possible D gene (6 bases). The CDR3 extends over 16 amino acids. Trimming left V 4 bases short and J 1 base short, with 15 bases between. Germline CDR1 is SGHTA and CDR2 is FQGNSA. Based on the CDR3 plus reference TRBV7-2 and TRBJ2-3, the full variable domain is GAGVSQSPSNKVTEKGKDVELRCDPISGHTALYWYRQSLGQGLEFLIYFQGNSAPDKSGLPSDRFSAERTGGSVSTLTIQRTQQEDSAVYLCASSSVSGPRTDTQYFGPGTRLTVL.

The CDR3 region is CASSKVSSGNTIYF. The CDR3 DNA reads as TGTGCCAGCAGCAAGGTGAGCTCTGGAAACACCATATATTTT. The chain recombines TRBV3-1 (or the pseudogene TRBV3-2) with TRBJ1-3, with unresolved D. The germline V and J ends were trimmed by 5 bases and 0 bases, with 8 bases remaining between them. Germline V gene sequence: CDR1 LGHDT, CDR2 YNNKEL (reference sequence). The CDR3 loop spans 14 amino acids.

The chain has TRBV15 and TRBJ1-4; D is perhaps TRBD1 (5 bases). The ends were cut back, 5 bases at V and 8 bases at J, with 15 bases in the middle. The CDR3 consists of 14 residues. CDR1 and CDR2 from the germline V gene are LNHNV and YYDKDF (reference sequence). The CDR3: CATSPGTGEEKLFF. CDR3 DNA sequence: TGTGCCACCAGCCCCGGGACGGGAGAGGAAAAACTGTTTTTT.